This T cell receptor beta chain came from a study of T cells in Graves' hyperthyroidism and ophthalmopathy. Template material for amplifying TCR beta CDR3 regions consisted of RNA transcripts. With the HTBI primer set, the TCR CDR3 went through a first round of RT-PCR. TCRdb itself ran the multiplex PCR reads through MiXCR, one entry per CDR3 protein. The sample has around 420,000 distinct CDR3 sequences, about 15% seen once. The V gene lost 5 bases and the J gene lost 5 bases, with 12 bases spanning the gap. CDR1 is SEHNR, CDR2 FQNEAQ, per germline (reference sequence). CDR3 length equals 13 residues. Fresh peripheral blood, about 10 ml of it, supplied the PBMCs. Study-level results: Blood also carried most thyroid clonotypes expanded above 0.001.

This clonotype was recorded many times. Its antigen is unknown. The sequence was obtained from a woman between 18 and 30 years old with Graves' hyperthyroidism. The sample comprised blood. The chain carries TRBV7-9 and TRBJ1-1; D is possibly TRBD1 (6 bases). CDR3 loop: CASSRDTGTEAFF. As DNA, the CDR3 is TGTGCCAGCAGCCGGGACACCGGAACTGAAGCTTTCTTT.